The clone carrying this T cell receptor beta chain was picked up many times. The data belong to a study of T-cell reconstitution after alpha-beta-depleted transplantation in children. Germline V gene data show CDR1 as SEHNR and CDR2 as FQNEAQ (reference sequence). V dropped 5 bases and J dropped 4; count of bases not matched to a gene: 8. This CDR3 region has 15 residues. This sample's TCRbeta library carried unique molecular identifier barcodes. TCRdb used MiXCR to reprocess the PCR reads, holding one entry per CDR3 protein. The sample has fewer than 350,000 distinct CDR3 sequences, around 10% seen once.

This chain connects TRBV7-9 to TRBJ2-5; 9 positions match TRBD1. The TCR sequence derives from a boy less than two years old with acute myeloid leukemia, due to receive a stem cell transplant. The specimen was PBMCs, collected before TCRalphabeta/CD19-depleted stem cell transplant. For the CDR3, the DNA is TGTGCCAGCAGCCCAAGACAGGGGGTAGCAGAGACCCAGTACTTC. Translating it yields CASSPRQGVAETQYF.